The clone carrying this T cell receptor (beta chain) was recorded a few times. From the 5' RACE reads, TCRdb called clonotypes with MiXCR, one entry per CDR3 protein. Seen here are 300,000 to 400,000 distinct CDR3 sequences, approximately 13% observed once, and the top ten hold around 7.2%. V was pared by 0 bases and J by 10 bases, with 10 bases between. This CDR3 has 14 residues. Germline V gene data show CDR1 as MGHRA and CDR2 as YSYEKL. This sample is drawn from a study of identical twins. These same records also appear under a second study, on yellow fever vaccine responses in identical twins.

The V gene is TRBV4-1, the J gene TRBJ1-6; TRBD1 might be the D (5 bases). The clonotype comes from a young woman in good health. Sequencing was done on a sample of CD8+ T cells sorted from blood. CDR3 amino acids: CASSQESQVSPLHF. The CDR3 coding sequence is TGCGCCAGCAGCCAAGAGTCACAGGTATCACCCCTCCACTTT.